One sample yielded the 22 T cell receptor beta chains listed below, sequenced in a study of blood T cells in healthy people across ages. A second 7 to 11 cycle PCR used barcoded and J-beta primers. TCRdb analysed the 5' RACE reads with MiXCR anew, one entry per CDR3 protein. Among 1.6 million or so distinct CDR3 sequences listed, about 32% were seen once. Sequenced input: blood. These TCRs come from a woman between 25 and 40 years old in good health.

The V gene is TRBV9, the J gene TRBJ1-6, with D possibly being TRBD1 (5 bases). There are 15 residues in the CDR3. Germline V gives CDR1 SGDLS, CDR2 YYNGEE. The ends were cut back, 0 bases at V and 8 bases at J, with 12 bases in the middle. CDR3 DNA sequence: TGTGCCAGCAGCGTAGGTGAGACAGCTGATTCACCCCTCCACTTT. Translating gives CASSVGETADSPLHF. The complete variable domain, with remaining parts taken from reference TRBV9 and TRBJ1-6, reads DSGVTQTPKHLITATGQRVTLRCSPRSGDLSVYWYQQSLDQGLQFLIQYYNGEERAKGNILERFSAQQFPDLHSELNLSSLELGDSALYFCASSVGETADSPLHFGNGTRLTVT.

With respect to this clonotype: A clone one base away is much larger, so this may be a read error. The chain joins TRBV28 to TRBJ2-7, with a weak D call TRBD1 (6 bases). CDR3 length equals 16 residues. Trimming left V 3 bases short and J 4 bases short, with 19 bases between. Germline V gives CDR1 MDHEN, CDR2 SYDVKM. The CDR3 sequence is CASSFHGQNKGYEQYF. The DNA for the CDR3 is TGTGCCAGCAGTTTCCACGGACAGAATAAGGGATACGAGCAGTACTTC.

This clonotype was seen repeatedly, ten times or more. V gene TRBV7-2 combines with J gene TRBJ1-2, with 8 positions matching TRBD1. Germline V CDR1 and CDR2: SGHTA, FQGNSA. V lost 2 bases and J lost 5; bases outside the gene matches: 4. The CDR3 totals 14 residues. CDR3 sequence reads: CASSLPGQEYGYTF. CDR3 in DNA: TGTGCCAGCAGCTTACCGGGACAGGAGTATGGCTACACCTTC.

The chain employs TRBV27 and TRBJ1-1, with D uncertain. The germline V and J ends were trimmed by 2 bases and 1 base, with 11 bases remaining between them. This CDR3 region has 15 residues. The germline CDR1 and CDR2 sequences are MNHEY and SMNVEV (reference sequence). The CDR3, as DNA: TGTGCCAGCAGTTTACGCCCCGGATCGAACACTGAAGCTTTCTTT. This sequence encodes CASSLRPGSNTEAFF.

A few counts support this clonotype. The chain has TRBV7-2 and TRBJ2-3, with D possibly being TRBD2 (5 bases). The CDR3 is 17 amino acids. V lost 4 bases and J lost 3, with 20 bases in between. CDR1 is SGHTA, CDR2 FQGNSA, per germline. This chain's CDR3 is CASSSPTPGFLTDTQYF. Written as DNA, the CDR3 is TGTGCCAGCAGCTCACCCACCCCGGGATTCTTAACAGATACGCAGTATTTT.

This clonotype was found a few times. The genes are TRBV3-1 and TRBJ2-7; D is undetermined. From germline, CDR1 is LGHDT and CDR2 YNNKEL (reference sequence). The V gene lost 1 base and the J gene lost 3 bases, with 7 bases spanning the gap. The CDR3 loop spans 13 amino acids. The CDR3 region has the DNA TGTGCCAGCAGCCAAGGAATTAGCTACGAGCAGTACTTC. Encoded protein: CASSQGISYEQYF.

This clonotype turned up a few times. The rearrangement links TRBV30 to TRBJ2-1; D uncertain. Deletions cut 2 bases from V and 4 bases from J, with 3 bases between. CDR1 is GTSNPN, CDR2 SVGIG, per germline (reference sequence). The CDR3 covers 11 residues. The CDR3 sequence is CAWSLYNEQFF. CDR3 bases: TGTGCCTGGAGTCTATACAATGAGCAGTTCTTC.

This clonotype was counted only a few times. The genes are TRBV11-1 and TRBJ1-1; D perhaps matches TRBD1 (5 bases). The CDR3 contains 15 residues. Per the germline V gene, CDR1 is SGHAT and CDR2 is FQDESV (reference sequence). The germline V and J ends were trimmed by 5 bases and 4 bases, with 17 bases remaining between them. The CDR3 DNA is TGTGCCAGCAGCCCGCGAGGCAGGGAGAGCACTGAAGCTTTCTTT. As protein: CASSPRGRESTEAFF.

This clonotype was detected ten times or more. V gene TRBV7-2 combines with J gene TRBJ2-5; D might be TRBD1 or TRBD2, each matching 5 bases. Trimming removed 1 base from V and 9 bases from J, with 15 bases in between. The CDR3 loop spans 14 amino acids. Germline lookup yields CDR1 SGHTA and CDR2 FQGNSA. This CDR3 reads CASSLEAVTAAQYF. The CDR3 region has the DNA TGTGCCAGCAGCTTAGAAGCGGTGACAGCGGCCCAGTACTTC. The full variable domain, rest sourced from reference TRBV7-2 and TRBJ2-5, is GAGVSQSPSNKVTEKGKDVELRCDPISGHTALYWYRQSLGQGLEFLIYFQGNSAPDKSGLPSDRFSAERTGGSVSTLTIQRTQQEDSAVYLCASSLEAVTAAQYFGPGTRLLVL.

The V gene is TRBV5-1, the J gene TRBJ1-2, with 7 bases fitting TRBD1. CDR1 and CDR2 (germline): SGHRS, YFSETQ. This CDR3 is 16 amino acids long. The V and J ends lost 4 bases and 4 bases, in that order; junction bases with no gene match: 13. In DNA form, the CDR3 reads TGCGCCAGCAGCGCGGGGGGGGGACAGACGGCCTATGGCTACACCTTC. Protein sequence: CASSAGGGQTAYGYTF.

As to this clonotype: A read error may account for a junction end that differs from germline. This chain links TRBV3-1 with TRBJ2-2; 7 positions match TRBD2. Germline V gene data show CDR1 as LGHDT and CDR2 as YNNKEL (reference sequence). This CDR3 comprises 14 residues. This CDR3 is CASRAGSNTWELFF. The CDR3 region has the DNA TGTGCCAGCAGAGCGGGGTCGAACACCTGGGAGCTGTTTTTT.

This clonotype was detected many times. V usage is TRBV29-1 and J usage is TRBJ2-7, with D perhaps TRBD2 (6 bases). Trimming removed 4 bases from V and 3 bases from J, with 13 bases in between. This CDR3 comprises 13 residues. CDR1 is SQVTM, CDR2 ANQGSEA, per germline. The CDR3 bases are TGCAGCGTTGCCGGCGGGGCAGACTACGAGCAGTACTTC. Protein sequence: CSVAGGADYEQYF.

V is TRBV20-1 and J is TRBJ1-3, with D possibly being TRBD1 (6 bases). This CDR3 contains 14 residues. Germline V gene data show CDR1 as DFQATT and CDR2 as SNEGSKA (reference sequence). V lost 5 bases, J lost 2 bases, and 13 bases lay in between. For the CDR3, the DNA is TGCAGTGCTCGTAAGGGGGGCCCTGGAAACACCATATATTTT. Translating gives CSARKGGPGNTIYF.

This clonotype was observed many times. V usage is TRBV29-1 and J usage is TRBJ2-7; D is unclear. This CDR3 has 12 residues. Trimming cost V 4 bases and J 4 bases, with 11 bases left between them. Germline V gene data show CDR1 as SQVTM and CDR2 as ANQGSEA. Here the CDR3 reads CSVGFIFYEQYF. The CDR3 region has the DNA TGCAGCGTTGGTTTTATATTTTACGAGCAGTACTTC.

V and J are TRBV6-1 and TRBJ1-1, with a tentative D call TRBD1 (5 bases). Germline loops: CDR1 MNHNS, CDR2 SASEGT. This CDR3 has 13 amino acids. Trimming cost V 3 bases and J 11 bases, with 16 bases left between them. The CDR3 is CASSDVGRKGAFF. The CDR3 coding sequence is TGTGCCAGCAGTGATGTAGGAAGAAAGGGGGCTTTCTTT.

The chain links TRBV6-5 to TRBJ2-1; 8 bases fit TRBD2. With V trimmed by 1 base and J by 7 bases, 3 bases remained unmatched. Germline loops: CDR1 MNHEY, CDR2 SVGAGI. The CDR3 spans 14 residues. The DNA of the CDR3 is TGTGCCAGCAGTTACTTTAGCGGGATTAATGAGCAGTTCTTC. This gives the protein CASSYFSGINEQFF.

This chain joins TRBV4-1 and TRBJ1-5, with D possibly being TRBD1 (5 bases). The CDR3 runs to 18 residues. Between the trimmed V and J ends, which lost 1 base and 0 bases, there was a span of 16 bases. The germline V gene encodes CDR1 MGHRA and CDR2 YSYEKL. CDR3 region: CASSQVPPDRFSNQPQHF. In DNA form, the CDR3 reads TGCGCCAGCAGCCAAGTGCCCCCCGACAGATTTAGCAATCAGCCCCAGCATTTT.

This clonotype was detected only a few times. The chain combines TRBV20-1 with TRBJ2-7; 9 nucleotides agree with TRBD2. The V and J ends lost 1 base and 7 bases, in that order; junction bases with no gene match: 11. CDR1 is DFQATT, CDR2 SNEGSKA, per germline (reference sequence). CDR3 length equals 15 residues. Here the CDR3 DNA reads TGCAGTGCTAGAGGAACCCCGGGACTAGCTGAAGAGCAGTACTTC. Translated: CSARGTPGLAEEQYF.

The gene calls are TRBV5-1 and TRBJ2-5, with 10 positions matching TRBD2. The CDR3 sequence is 16 residues long. Germline CDR1 SGHRS, CDR2 YFSETQ. The V and J ends lost 4 bases and 2 bases, in that order; junction bases with no gene match: 8. The CDR3 nucleotides read TGCGCCAGCAGCCCGGCGCCAGCGGGGGGGCAAGAGACCCAGTACTTC. Encoded protein: CASSPAPAGGQETQYF.

As concerns this clonotype: This may be a read error, as it is one base from a much larger clone. The chain carries TRBV12-3 or TRBV12-4 and TRBJ2-7, with no clear D. There are 11 residues in the CDR3. V dropped 2 bases and J dropped 4 bases, with 3 bases sitting between them. Written as DNA, the CDR3 is TGTGCCAGCAGTTTATGTTACGAGCAGTACTTC. Translation gives CASSLCYEQYF.

This clonotype was recorded a few times. The chain has TRBV12-3 or TRBV12-4 and TRBJ1-2; D call uncertain. This CDR3 spans 13 amino acids. V was trimmed by 1 base and J by 6 bases, leaving 9 bases between them. CDR3 residues: CASSLGAWNGYTF. The CDR3 nucleotides are TGTGCCAGCAGTTTAGGGGCTTGGAATGGCTACACCTTC.

The rearrangement joins TRBV10-3 to TRBJ2-2; a possible D gene is TRBD1 (6 bases). The CDR3 contains 14 residues. The V end was cut by 7 bases, the J end by 3 bases, with 12 bases between. The V gene's germline CDR1 is ENHRY and CDR2 SYGVKD. This chain's CDR3 is CAINGQSYTGELFF. CDR3 DNA sequence: TGTGCCATCAATGGACAGAGCTACACCGGGGAGCTGTTTTTT.